A single T cell receptor (beta chain) is shown here with its context. The data originate from a study of blood T cell repertoires in COVID-19. Study-wide background: Specimens from acute and convalescent COVID-19 originated in the United States, Italy and Spain. The cDNA or gDNA used as material had been derived from T cells, B-cell-depleted T cells, or PBMCs.

V dropped 2 bases and J dropped 3; count of bases not matched to a gene: 6. CDR1 is LGHDT and CDR2 is YNNKEL in the germline V gene (reference sequence). This CDR3 is built from 17 residues. As originally analysed: Using reference gene primer amplification, nucleated cell counts were estimated. The repertoire was sequenced with immunoSEQ multiplex PCR; TCRdb's copy has only in-frame clones and lacks some. V and J calls and clone size come straight from that table; D and trimming were deduced from the DNA. There are around 160,000 clones in the sample; around 84% occur only once, and about 39% lies in the top ten.

The sample was peripheral blood. The chain couples TRBV3-1 (or the pseudogene TRBV3-2) to TRBJ2-5; the match to TRBD2 covers 13 bases. The TCR originated in a human donor in a cohort sampled during active COVID-19. The CDR3 here is CASSQLGGLAGEETQYF. In nucleotides, the CDR3 is TGTGCCAGCAGCCAACTCGGAGGACTAGCGGGGGAAGAGACCCAGTACTTC.